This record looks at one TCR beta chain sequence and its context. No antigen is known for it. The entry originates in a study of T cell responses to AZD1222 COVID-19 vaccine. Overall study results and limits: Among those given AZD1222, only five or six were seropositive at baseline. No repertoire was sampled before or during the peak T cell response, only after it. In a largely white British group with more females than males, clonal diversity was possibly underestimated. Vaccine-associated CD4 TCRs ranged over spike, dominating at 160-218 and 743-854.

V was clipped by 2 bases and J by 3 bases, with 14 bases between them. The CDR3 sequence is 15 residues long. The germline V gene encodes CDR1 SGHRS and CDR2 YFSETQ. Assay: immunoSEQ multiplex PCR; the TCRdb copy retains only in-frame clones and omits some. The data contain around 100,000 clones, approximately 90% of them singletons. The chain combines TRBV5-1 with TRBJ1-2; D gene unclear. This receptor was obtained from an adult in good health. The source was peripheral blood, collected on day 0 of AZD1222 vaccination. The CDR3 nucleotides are TGCGCCAGCAGCTTAATAGGGTCTCAATACTATGGCTACACCTTC. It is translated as CASSLIGSQYYGYTF. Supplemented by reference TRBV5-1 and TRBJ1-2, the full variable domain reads KAGVTQTPRYLIKTRGQQVTLSCSPISGHRSVSWYQQTPGQGLQFLFEYFSETQRNKGNFPGRFSGRQFSNSRSEMNVSTLELGDSALYLCASSLIGSQYYGYTFGSGTRLTVV.